Reported below is one T cell receptor beta chain. Its antigen is undetermined. As for time point: patch test 2, 6 weeks after DPC sensitization. The treatment was: therapeutic diphenylcyclopropenone sensitization with weekly scalp DPC. Every donor had alopecia and was 18 to 70 years old; all were suitable for DPC. Germline CDR1 reads MDHEN; CDR2 reads SYDVKM. Losses at the gene ends were 5 bases for V and 10 bases for J; bases not matched to a gene: 13. The CDR3 consists of 14 residues. This sample was taken from a study of human T cells and chemical hapten exposure. TCRdb processed the RACE reads anew with MiXCR; each CDR3 protein has one entry. The data hold about 85,000 distinct CDR3 sequences, with 11% observed a single time. The study, taken as a whole, reports: Donors' alopecia may make their immune response differ from healthy people's.

This clonotype was obtained from a man in his late teens or twenties with alopecia areata. Some clones in this sample may be carry-over from other donors' samples. Sequenced here: whole blood, sampled in connection with sensitization to the hapten diphenylcyclopropenone (DPC). V and J are TRBV28 and TRBJ1-1; 7 positions agree with TRBD1. CDR3 DNA sequence: TGTGCCAGCAGTACCCTCGAGGGGGCCCTGACAGCTTTCTTT. Translation gives CASSTLEGALTAFF.